The sample holds many counts of the clone carrying this T cell receptor beta chain. The sample is drawn from a study of Graves' ophthalmopathy and Graves' hyperthyroidism. The CDR3 is 13 residues long. Germline V CDR1 and CDR2: WSHSY, SAAADI. The V gene lost 6 bases and the J gene lost 4 bases, with 12 bases spanning the gap. Amplification from RNA transcripts yielded the TCR beta CDR3 regions. Scientists carried out first-round RT-PCR using HTBI primers and then a second-round multiplex PCR. MiXCR, applied by TCRdb to the multiplex PCR reads, yields one record per CDR3 protein. The sample records more than 1,000,000 distinct CDR3 sequences, 35% to 40% being singletons.

Specimen: peripheral blood or thyroid tissue (not recorded which). The sequence was collected from an adult man with Graves' hyperthyroidism. V and J are TRBV10-2 and TRBJ1-1, with TRBD1 as a possible D gene (5 bases). The CDR3 loop reads CASSWGGGTEAFF. The CDR3 region has the DNA TGCGCCAGCAGCTGGGGTGGGGGCACTGAAGCTTTCTTT.